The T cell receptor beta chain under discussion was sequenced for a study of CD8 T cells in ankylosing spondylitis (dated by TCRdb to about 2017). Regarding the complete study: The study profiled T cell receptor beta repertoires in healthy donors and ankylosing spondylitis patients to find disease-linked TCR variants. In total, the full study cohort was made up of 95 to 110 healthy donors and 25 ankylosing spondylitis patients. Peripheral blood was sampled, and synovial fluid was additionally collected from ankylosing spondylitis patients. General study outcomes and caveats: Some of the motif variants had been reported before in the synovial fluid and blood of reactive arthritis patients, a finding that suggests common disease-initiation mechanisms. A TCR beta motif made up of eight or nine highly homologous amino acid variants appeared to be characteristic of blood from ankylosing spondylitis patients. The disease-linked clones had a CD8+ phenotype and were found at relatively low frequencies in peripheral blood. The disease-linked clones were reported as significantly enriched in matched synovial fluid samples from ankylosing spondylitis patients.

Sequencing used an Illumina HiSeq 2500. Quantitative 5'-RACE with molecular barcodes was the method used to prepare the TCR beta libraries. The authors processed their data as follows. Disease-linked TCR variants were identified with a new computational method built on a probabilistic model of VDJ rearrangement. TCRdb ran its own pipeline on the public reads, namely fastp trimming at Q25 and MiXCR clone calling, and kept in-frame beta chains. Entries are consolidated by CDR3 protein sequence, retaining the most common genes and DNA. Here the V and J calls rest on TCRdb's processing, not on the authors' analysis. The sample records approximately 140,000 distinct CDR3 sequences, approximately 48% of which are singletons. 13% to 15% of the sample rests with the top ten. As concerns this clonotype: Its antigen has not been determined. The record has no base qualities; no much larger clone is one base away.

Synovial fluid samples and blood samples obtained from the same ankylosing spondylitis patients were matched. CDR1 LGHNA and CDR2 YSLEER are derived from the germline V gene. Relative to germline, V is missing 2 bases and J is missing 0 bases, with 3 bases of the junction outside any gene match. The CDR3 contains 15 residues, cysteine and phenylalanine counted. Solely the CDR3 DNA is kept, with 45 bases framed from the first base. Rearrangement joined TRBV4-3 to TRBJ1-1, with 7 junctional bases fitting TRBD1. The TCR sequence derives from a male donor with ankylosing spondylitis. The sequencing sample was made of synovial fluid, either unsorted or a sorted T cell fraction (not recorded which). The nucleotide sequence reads TGCGCCAGCAGCCAAAAGGGACAGATGAACACTGAAGCTTTCTTT. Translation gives CASSQKGQMNTEAFF.